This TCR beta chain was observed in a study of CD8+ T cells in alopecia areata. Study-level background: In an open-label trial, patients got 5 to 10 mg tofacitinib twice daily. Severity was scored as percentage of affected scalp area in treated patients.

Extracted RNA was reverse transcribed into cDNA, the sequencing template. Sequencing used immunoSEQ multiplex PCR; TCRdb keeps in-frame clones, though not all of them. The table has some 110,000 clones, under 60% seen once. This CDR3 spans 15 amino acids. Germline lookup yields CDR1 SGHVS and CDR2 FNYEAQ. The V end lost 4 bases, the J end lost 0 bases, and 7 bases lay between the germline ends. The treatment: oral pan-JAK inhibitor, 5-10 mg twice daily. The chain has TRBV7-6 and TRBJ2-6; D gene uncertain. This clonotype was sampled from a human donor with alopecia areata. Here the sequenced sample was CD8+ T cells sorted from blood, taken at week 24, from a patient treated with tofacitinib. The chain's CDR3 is CASSSTPSGANVLTF. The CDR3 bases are TGTGCCAGCAGCTCGACACCCTCTGGGGCCAACGTCCTGACTTTC.